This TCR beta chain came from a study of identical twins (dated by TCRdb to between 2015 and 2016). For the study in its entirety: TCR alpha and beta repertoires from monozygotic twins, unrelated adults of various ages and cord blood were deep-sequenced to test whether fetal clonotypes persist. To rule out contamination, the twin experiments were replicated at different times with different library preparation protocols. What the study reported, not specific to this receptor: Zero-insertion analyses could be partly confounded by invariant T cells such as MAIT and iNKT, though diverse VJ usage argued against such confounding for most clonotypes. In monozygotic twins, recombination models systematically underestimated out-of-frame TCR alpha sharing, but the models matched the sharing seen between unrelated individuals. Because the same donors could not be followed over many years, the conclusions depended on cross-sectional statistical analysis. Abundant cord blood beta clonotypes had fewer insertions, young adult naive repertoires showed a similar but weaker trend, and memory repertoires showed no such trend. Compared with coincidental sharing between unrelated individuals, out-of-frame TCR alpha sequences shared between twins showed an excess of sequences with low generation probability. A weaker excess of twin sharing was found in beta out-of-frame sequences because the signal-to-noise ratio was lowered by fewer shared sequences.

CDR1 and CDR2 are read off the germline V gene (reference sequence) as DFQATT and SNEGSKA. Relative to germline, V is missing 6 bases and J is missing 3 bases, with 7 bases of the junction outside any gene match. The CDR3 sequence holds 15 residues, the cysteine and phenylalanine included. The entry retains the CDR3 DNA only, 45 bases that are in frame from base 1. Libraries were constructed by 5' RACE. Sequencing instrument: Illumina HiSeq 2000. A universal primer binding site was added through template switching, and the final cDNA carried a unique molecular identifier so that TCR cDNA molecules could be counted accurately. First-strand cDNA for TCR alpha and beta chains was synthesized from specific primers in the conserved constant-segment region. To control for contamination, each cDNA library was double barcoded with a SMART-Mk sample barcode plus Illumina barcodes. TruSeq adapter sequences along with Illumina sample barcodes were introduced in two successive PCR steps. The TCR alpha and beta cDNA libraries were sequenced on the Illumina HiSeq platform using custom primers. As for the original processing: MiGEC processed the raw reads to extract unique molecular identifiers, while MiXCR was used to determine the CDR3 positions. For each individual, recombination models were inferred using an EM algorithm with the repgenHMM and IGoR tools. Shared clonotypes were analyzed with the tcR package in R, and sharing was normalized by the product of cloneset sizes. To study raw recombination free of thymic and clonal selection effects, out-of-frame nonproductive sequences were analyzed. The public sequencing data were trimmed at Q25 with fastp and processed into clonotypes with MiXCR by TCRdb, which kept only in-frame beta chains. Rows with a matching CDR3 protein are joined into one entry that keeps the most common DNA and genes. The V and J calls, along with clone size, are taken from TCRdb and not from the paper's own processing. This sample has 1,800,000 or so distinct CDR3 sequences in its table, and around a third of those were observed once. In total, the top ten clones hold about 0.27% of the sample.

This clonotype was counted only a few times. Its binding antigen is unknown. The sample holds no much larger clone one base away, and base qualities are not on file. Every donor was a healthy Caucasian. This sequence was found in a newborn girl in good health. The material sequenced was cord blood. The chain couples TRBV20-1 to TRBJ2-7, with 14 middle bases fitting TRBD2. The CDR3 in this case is CSAYGLAGGNYEQYF. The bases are TGCAGTGCCTATGGACTAGCGGGAGGAAACTACGAGCAGTACTTC.